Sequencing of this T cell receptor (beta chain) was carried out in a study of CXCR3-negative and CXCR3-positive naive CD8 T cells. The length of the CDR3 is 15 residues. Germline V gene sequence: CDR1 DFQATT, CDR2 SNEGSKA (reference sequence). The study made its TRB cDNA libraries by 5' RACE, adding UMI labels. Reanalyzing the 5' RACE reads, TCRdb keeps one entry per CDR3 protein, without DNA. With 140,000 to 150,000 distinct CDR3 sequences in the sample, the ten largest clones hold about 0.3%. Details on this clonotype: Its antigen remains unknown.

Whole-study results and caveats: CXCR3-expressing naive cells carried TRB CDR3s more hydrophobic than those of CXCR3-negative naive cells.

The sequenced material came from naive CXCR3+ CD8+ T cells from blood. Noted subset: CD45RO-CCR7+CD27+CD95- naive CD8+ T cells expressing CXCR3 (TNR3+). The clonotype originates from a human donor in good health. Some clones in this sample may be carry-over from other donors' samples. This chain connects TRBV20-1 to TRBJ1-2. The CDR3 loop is CSARDTAGYSYGYTF.